A selection of T cell receptor beta chains follows, all from one sample in a study of blood T cells in healthy people across ages. From the 5' RACE reads, TCRdb called clonotypes with MiXCR, one entry per CDR3 protein. Among around 1,000,000 distinct CDR3 sequences listed, under 30% were seen once. This same sample was also taken into another study, of T cells of mothers and their children.

Sequenced: blood. These receptor sequences come from a girl aged 2 to 10 in good health. CDR3s include the opening cysteine and the closing phenylalanine or tryptophan. D genes are given only for firm matches. The size field is filled for only some rows; it gives once, few, many or a size class.

TRBV29-1	few	TRBJ2-7	NA	TGCAGCGTTGATGACCCCAGGGCCCACGAGCAGTACTTC	CSVDDPRAHEQYF
TRBV10-3	NA	TRBJ2-5	NA	TGTGCCATCAGGCGGGGTCTCCAAGAGACCCAGTACTTC	CAIRRGLQETQYF
TRBV4-1	NA	TRBJ2-7	TRBD1	TGCGCCAGCAGCCAAACAATTATGGCAGGGGGCTTCTCCTACGAGCAGTACTTC	CASSQTIMAGGFSYEQYF
TRBV6-5	few	TRBJ1-1	NA	TGTGCCAGCACTCAGGGAGGTGGCACTGAAGCTTTCTTT	CASTQGGGTEAFF
TRBV7-2	few	TRBJ2-5	NA	TGTGCCAGCAGCTTAGGGGTTTGGGAGACCCAGTACTTC	CASSLGVWETQYF
TRBV27	NA	TRBJ2-7	TRBD2	TGTGCCAGCAGCCCTTGGACTAGCGGAGTCTACGAGCAGTACTTC	CASSPWTSGVYEQYF
TRBV7-9	few	TRBJ1-3	NA	TGTGCCAGCAGCTTATTCCCCTCTGGAAACACCATATATTTT	CASSLFPSGNTIYF
TRBV7-2	few	TRBJ2-7	TRBD2	TGTGCCAGCCTCCCGGCGGGACTAGCGGGCTACGAGCAGTACTTC	CASLPAGLAGYEQYF
TRBV13	NA	TRBJ1-2	NA	TGTGCCAGCTCCCAAGGGCGGGCCGCCTATGGCTACACCTTC	CASSQGRAAYGYTF
TRBV28	NA	TRBJ2-7	NA	TGTGCCAGCAGTGACACAGACTACGAGCAGTACTTC	CASSDTDYEQYF
TRBV6-2/TRBV6-3	few	TRBJ1-3	TRBD1	TGTGCCAGCAGTTCGGACAGGCCTGTCGTCGGAAACACCATATATTTT	CASSSDRPVVGNTIYF
TRBV20-1	NA	TRBJ2-1	TRBD2	TGCAGTGCTAGAGTTCTTAGCGGGGTCAATGAGCAGTTCTTC	CSARVLSGVNEQFF
TRBV12-3/TRBV12-4	many	TRBJ2-7	NA	TGTGCCAGCAGCCCAGGGCCGTACGAGCAGTACTTC	CASSPGPYEQYF
TRBV3-1	NA	TRBJ2-1	NA	TGTGCCAGCAGCCAAGATCGTGACGGCCCCTACAATGAGCAGTTCTTC	CASSQDRDGPYNEQFF
TRBV10-3	NA	TRBJ1-5	TRBD1	TGTGCCATCAGGGGGACAGGGGAGCAGCCCCAGCATTTT	CAIRGTGEQPQHF
TRBV7-8	NA	TRBJ2-1	TRBD2	TGTGCCGTACGCAAAGACCGGGGGGAGGGAAAGAACAATGAGCAGTTCTTC	CAVRKDRGEGKNNEQFF
TRBV29-1	few	TRBJ2-1	TRBD2	TGCAGCGTTTGGGGGGGGAGTGGTTTCGATGAGCAGTTCTTC	CSVWGGSGFDEQFF
TRBV20-1	NA	TRBJ2-1	NA	TGCAGTGCTAGTGTTCGGGGGAGCTCCTACAATGAGCAGTTCTTC	CSASVRGSSYNEQFF
TRBV20-1	few	TRBJ1-5	NA	TGCAGTGCGGGGGACCAGCCCCAGCATTTT	CSAGDQPQHF
TRBV10-3	NA	TRBJ1-5	NA	TGTGCCATCAGTGTACAGGATAGCAATCAGCCCCAGCATTTT	CAISVQDSNQPQHF
TRBV5-1	few	TRBJ2-5	TRBD1	TGCGCCAGCAGCTTGGAGGGACAGGGAGAGACCCAGTACTTC	CASSLEGQGETQYF
TRBV10-3	NA	TRBJ2-7	NA	TGTGCCATCAGTGGGCACGGGGGGCCGTACGAGCAGTACTTC	CAISGHGGPYEQYF